This T cell receptor beta chain comes out of a study of blood T cell repertoires in COVID-19. Study-level background: From the United States, Italy and Spain came samples of acute and convalescent COVID-19. In each case, the material was cDNA or gDNA derived from T cells, B-cell-depleted T cells, or PBMCs.

The CDR3 is 14 amino acids. Trimming stripped 4 bases from V and 3 bases from J, with 13 bases between. Germline values: CDR1 SGHRS, CDR2 YFSETQ. Source study methods: Estimation of nucleated cell counts relied on the amplification of reference gene primers. Sequencing used immunoSEQ multiplex PCR; TCRdb keeps in-frame clones, though not all of them. Clone size and V and J calls were adopted from that table, with D and trimming inferred from the DNA. The sample yields some 150,000 clones, about 86% seen once. J is TRBJ2-5 and V is TRBV5-1; D is perhaps TRBD1 (5 bases). The sequenced sample was peripheral blood. The sequence was obtained from a man aged 70 or older with acute or convalescent COVID-19. The CDR3 nucleotides are TGCGCCAGCAGCGTTGGACAAGGCGAAGAGACCCAGTACTTC. This encodes CASSVGQGEETQYF.